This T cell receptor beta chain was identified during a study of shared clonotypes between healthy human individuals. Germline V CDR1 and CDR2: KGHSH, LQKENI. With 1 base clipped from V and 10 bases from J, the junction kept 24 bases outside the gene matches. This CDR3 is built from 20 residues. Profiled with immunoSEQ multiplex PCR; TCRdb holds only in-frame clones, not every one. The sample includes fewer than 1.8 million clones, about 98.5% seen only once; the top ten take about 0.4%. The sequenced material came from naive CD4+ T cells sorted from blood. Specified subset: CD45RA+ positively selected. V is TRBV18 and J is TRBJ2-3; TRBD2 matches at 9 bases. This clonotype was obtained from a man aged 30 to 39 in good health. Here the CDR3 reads CASSPLHTSGFHRGERAQYF. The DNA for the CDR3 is TGTGCCAGCTCACCACTCCATACTAGCGGGTTTCATCGGGGGGAACGGGCGCAGTATTTT.